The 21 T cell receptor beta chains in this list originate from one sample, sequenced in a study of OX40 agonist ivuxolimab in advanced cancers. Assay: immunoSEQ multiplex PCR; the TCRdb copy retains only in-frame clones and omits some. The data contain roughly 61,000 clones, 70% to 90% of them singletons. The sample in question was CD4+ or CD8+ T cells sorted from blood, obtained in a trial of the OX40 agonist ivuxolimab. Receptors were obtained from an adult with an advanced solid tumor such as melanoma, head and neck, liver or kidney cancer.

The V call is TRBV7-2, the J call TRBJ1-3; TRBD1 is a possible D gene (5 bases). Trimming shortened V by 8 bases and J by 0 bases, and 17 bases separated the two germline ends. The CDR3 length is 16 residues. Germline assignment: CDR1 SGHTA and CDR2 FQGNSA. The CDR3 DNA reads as TGTGCCAGCTCCCAAGCCCGACAGAGCTCTGGAAACACCATATATTTT. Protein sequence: CASSQARQSSGNTIYF. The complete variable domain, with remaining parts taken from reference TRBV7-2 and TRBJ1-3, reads GAGVSQSPSNKVTEKGKDVELRCDPISGHTALYWYRQSLGQGLEFLIYFQGNSAPDKSGLPSDRFSAERTGGSVSTLTIQRTQQEDSAVYLCASSQARQSSGNTIYFGEGSWLTVV.

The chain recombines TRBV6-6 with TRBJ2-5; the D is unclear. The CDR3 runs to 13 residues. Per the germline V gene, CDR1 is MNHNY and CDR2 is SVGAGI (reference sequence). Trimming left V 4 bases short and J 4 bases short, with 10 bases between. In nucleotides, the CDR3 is TGTGCCAGCAGTTTTGGCGGTTCAGAGACCCAGTACTTC. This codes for CASSFGGSETQYF.

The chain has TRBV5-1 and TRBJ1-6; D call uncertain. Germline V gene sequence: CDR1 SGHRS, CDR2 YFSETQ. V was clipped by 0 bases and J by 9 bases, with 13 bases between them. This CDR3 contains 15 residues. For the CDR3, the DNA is TGCGCCAGCAGCTTGGTATCTACCGAGGGTTCACCCCTCCACTTT. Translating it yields CASSLVSTEGSPLHF. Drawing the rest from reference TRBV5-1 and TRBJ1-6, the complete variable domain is KAGVTQTPRYLIKTRGQQVTLSCSPISGHRSVSWYQQTPGQGLQFLFEYFSETQRNKGNFPGRFSGRQFSNSRSEMNVSTLELGDSALYLCASSLVSTEGSPLHFGNGTRLTVT.

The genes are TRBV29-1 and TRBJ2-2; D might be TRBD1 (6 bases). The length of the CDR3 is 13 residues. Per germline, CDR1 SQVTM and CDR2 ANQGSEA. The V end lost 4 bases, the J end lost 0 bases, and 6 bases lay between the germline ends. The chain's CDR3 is CSVGGPNTGELFF. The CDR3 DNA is TGCAGCGTTGGGGGGCCGAACACCGGGGAGCTGTTTTTT.

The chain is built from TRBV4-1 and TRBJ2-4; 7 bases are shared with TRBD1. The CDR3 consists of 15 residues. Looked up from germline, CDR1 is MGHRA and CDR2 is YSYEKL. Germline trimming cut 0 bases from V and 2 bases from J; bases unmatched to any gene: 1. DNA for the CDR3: TGCGCCAGCAGCCAAGACAGGGGGACCAAAAACATTCAGTACTTC. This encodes CASSQDRGTKNIQYF.

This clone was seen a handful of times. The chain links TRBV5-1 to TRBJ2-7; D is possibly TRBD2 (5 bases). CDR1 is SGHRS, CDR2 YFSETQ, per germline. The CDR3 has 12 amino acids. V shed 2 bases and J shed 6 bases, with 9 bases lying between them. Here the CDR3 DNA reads TGCGCCAGCAGCTTAGAGGGAGTCGAGCAGTACTTC. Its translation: CASSLEGVEQYF.

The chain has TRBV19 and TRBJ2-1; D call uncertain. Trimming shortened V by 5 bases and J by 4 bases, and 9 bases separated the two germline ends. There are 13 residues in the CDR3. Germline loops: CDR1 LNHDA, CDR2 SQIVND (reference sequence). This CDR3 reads CASSATRYNEQFF. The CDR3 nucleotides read TGTGCCAGTAGTGCCACACGGTACAATGAGCAGTTCTTC.

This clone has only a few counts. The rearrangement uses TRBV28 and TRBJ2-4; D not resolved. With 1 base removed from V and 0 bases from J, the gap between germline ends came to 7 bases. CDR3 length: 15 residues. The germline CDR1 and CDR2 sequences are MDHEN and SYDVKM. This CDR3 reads CASSLSRLAKNIQYF. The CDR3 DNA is TGTGCCAGCAGTTTATCTAGACTAGCCAAAAACATTCAGTACTTC.

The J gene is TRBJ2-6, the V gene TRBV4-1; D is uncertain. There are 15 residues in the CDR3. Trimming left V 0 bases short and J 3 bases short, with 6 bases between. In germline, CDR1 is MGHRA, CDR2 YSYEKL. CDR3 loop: CASSQDPHGANVLTF. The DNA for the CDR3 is TGCGCCAGCAGCCAAGATCCCCATGGGGCCAACGTCCTGACTTTC.

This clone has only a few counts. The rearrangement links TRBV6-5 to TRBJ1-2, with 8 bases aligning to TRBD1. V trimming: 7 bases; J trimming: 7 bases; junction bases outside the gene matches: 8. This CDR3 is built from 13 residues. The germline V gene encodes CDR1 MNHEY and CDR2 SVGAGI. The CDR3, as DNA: TGTGCCAGCACCAGAGGACAGGGCTCTGGCTACACCTTC. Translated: CASTRGQGSGYTF.

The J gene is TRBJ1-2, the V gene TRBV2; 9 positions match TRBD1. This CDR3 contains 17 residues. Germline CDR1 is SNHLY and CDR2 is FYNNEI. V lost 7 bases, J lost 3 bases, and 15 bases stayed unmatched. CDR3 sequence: CASIQFVFRDRDYGYTF. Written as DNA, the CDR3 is TGTGCCAGCATTCAGTTTGTGTTTCGGGACAGGGACTATGGCTACACCTTC.

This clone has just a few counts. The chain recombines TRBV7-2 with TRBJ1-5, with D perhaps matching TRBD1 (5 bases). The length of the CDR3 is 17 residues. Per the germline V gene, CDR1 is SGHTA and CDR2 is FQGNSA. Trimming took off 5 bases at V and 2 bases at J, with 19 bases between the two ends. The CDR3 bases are TGTGCCAGCAGCCTACGTTCAGTGGGGGGAGGCAATCAGCCCCAGCATTTT. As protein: CASSLRSVGGGNQPQHF.

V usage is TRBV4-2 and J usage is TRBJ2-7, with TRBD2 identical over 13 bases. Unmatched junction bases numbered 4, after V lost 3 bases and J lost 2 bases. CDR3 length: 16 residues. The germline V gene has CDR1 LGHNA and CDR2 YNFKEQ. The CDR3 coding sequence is TGTGCCAGCAGCCAGGAAACTAGCGGGGGGGCCTACGAGCAGTACTTC. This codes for CASSQETSGGAYEQYF.

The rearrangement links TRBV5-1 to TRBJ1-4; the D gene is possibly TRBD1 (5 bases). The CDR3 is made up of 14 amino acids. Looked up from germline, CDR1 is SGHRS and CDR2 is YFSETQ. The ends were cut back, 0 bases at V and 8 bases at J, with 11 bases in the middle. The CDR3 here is CASSLAQGGEKLFF. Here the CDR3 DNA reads TGCGCCAGCAGCTTGGCCCAGGGCGGGGAAAAACTGTTTTTT.

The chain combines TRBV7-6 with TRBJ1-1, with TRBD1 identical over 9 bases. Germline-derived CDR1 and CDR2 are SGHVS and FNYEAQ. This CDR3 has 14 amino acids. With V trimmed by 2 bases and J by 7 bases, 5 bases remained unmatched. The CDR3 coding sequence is TGTGCCAGCAGCTTAACAGGGGGCGTCAGTGAAGCTTTCTTT. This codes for CASSLTGGVSEAFF.

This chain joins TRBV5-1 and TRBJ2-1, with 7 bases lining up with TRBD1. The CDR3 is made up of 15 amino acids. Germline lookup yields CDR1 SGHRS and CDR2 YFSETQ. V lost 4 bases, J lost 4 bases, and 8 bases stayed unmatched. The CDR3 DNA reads TGCGCCAGCAGCGTAACCGGGACAGAATACAATGAGCAGTTCTTC. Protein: CASSVTGTEYNEQFF. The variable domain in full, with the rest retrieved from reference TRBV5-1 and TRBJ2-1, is KAGVTQTPRYLIKTRGQQVTLSCSPISGHRSVSWYQQTPGQGLQFLFEYFSETQRNKGNFPGRFSGRQFSNSRSEMNVSTLELGDSALYLCASSVTGTEYNEQFFGPGTRLTVL.

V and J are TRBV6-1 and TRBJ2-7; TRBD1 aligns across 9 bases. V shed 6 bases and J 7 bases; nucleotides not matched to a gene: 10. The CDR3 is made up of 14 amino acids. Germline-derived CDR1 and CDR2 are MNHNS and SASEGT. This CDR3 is CASRQDRGLGEQYF. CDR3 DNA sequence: TGTGCCAGCAGACAGGACAGGGGCCTTGGGGAGCAGTACTTC.

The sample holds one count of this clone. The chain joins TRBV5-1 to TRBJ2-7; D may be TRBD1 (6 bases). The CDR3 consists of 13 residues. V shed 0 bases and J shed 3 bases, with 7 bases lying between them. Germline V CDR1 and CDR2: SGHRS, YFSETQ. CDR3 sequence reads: CASSLVGGYEQYF. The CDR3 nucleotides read TGCGCCAGCAGCTTGGTAGGGGGCTACGAGCAGTACTTC.

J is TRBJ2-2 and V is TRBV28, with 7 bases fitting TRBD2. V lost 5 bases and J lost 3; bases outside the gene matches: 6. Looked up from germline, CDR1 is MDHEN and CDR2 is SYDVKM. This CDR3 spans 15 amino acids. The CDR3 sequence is CASSSGVGYTGELFF. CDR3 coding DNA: TGTGCCAGCAGTAGCGGGGTTGGGTACACCGGGGAGCTGTTTTTT.

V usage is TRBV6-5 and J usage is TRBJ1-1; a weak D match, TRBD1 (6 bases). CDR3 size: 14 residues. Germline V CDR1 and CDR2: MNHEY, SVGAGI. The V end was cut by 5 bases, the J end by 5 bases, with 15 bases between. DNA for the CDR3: TGTGCCAGCAGTGACAGTGGGGGGCGGACTGAAGCTTTCTTT. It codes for CASSDSGGRTEAFF.

The CDR3 DNA sequence: TGTGCCAGCAGCCAAGATCCGGTAGGGACAGGGGGCAATCAGCCCCAGCATTTT. Translated: CASSQDPVGTGGNQPQHF. V gene TRBV4-2 combines with J gene TRBJ1-5; 10 nucleotides match TRBD1. The CDR3 extends over 18 amino acids. The V and J ends lost 0 bases and 2 bases, in that order; junction bases with no gene match: 7. Germline V lookup: CDR1 LGHNA, CDR2 YNFKEQ.